This T cell receptor (beta chain) stems from a study of CD8 T cells in ankylosing spondylitis. Study results and caveats: Characteristic of ankylosing spondylitis blood, it appeared, was a TCR beta motif comprising several highly homologous variants. Disease-linked clones were CD8+ and relatively rare in peripheral blood. Matched ankylosing spondylitis synovial fluid reportedly showed significant enrichment of disease-linked clones.

Note on this clonotype: Its target is not known.

MiXCR was run by TCRdb on the 5' RACE reads, yielding one entry per CDR3 protein. The sample has 250,000 or so distinct CDR3 sequences, 18% seen once. Germline assignment: CDR1 SGHVS and CDR2 FNYEAQ. Trimming removed 1 base at V and 1 base at J, with 11 bases between. CDR3 length: 15 residues. The rearrangement links TRBV7-6 to TRBJ2-7; possible D gene TRBD1, 6 bases. Sample: blood, either unsorted or a sorted T cell fraction (not recorded which). The TCR was taken from a male donor with ankylosing spondylitis or in good health (not recorded which). This CDR3 reads CASSLGDTNSYEQYF. Written as DNA, the CDR3 is TGTGCCAGCAGCTTAGGGGACACCAATTCCTACGAGCAGTACTTC.